This entry describes one T cell receptor beta chain. This clone's antigen is unknown. Base qualities are not recorded, but no much larger clone differs from it by a single base. As encoded in the germline V gene, CDR1 is SGHRS while CDR2 is YFSETQ. The CDR3, from cysteine to phenylalanine, totals 14 residues. Just the 42-base CDR3 DNA is kept, in frame starting at base 1. Cut back by 4 bases and 4 bases, the V and J ends lie 14 bases apart. Ficoll-Paque density gradient centrifugation was used to isolate PBMCs. This specimen belongs to a study of T-cell memory formation after mild COVID-19 (dated by TCRdb to about 2021). Looking at the study overall: TCR sequence clusters from the two donors were found to be largely donor specific. The cohort comprised two young, previously healthy adult volunteers, one female and one male. In two donors, T-cell clones that expanded and contracted after mild COVID-19 were followed by sequencing TCRalpha and TCRbeta repertoires longitudinally. The paper's findings and limits, for the study overall: Whether the second-wave clones peaking on day 37 were SARS-CoV-2 specific was not confirmed. Balanced CD4/CD8 phenotypes were observed for clones contracting from day 15 to 85, whereas a bias towards CD4+ was observed for a second wave of clones expanding from day 15 to 37. The detection of some responding clones in pre-infection memory suggests that pre-existing cross-reactive memory T cells joined the SARS-CoV-2 response. Contracting CD4+ clones were located mainly in the CM and EM memory subsets, whereas CD8+ clones were found to be enriched in EMRA. Only a couple of mild cases were covered in the study, and larger cohorts including severe cases with pre-infection samples were considered necessary.

The instrument was an Illumina NovaSeq 6000. TCRalpha and TCRbeta cDNA libraries were constructed by 5'RACE with constant-segment primers, with sample barcodes and unique molecular identifiers being introduced. RNA was extracted from every sample with Trizol reagent. Library amplification was performed in two PCR steps, and a second sample barcode and Illumina TruSeq adapters were introduced in the second step. Sequencing of libraries was performed on an Illumina NovaSeq with 2 x 150 bp paired-end reads. The authors' pipeline ran thus. The reads were demultiplexed and collapsed into UMI-guided consensus sequences using migec v1.2.7. Using mixcr v2.1.11, UMI consensuses were aligned to TRA and TRB V and J templates and then assembled into clonotypes. Expanded or contracted clonotypes were those called significant by both edgeR and NoisET, with noise models trained on biological replicates. edgeR calls used a false discovery rate-adjusted p below 0.01 and a log2 fold-change threshold of 1. As an exploratory analysis of dynamics, max-normalized trajectories of the 1000 most abundant clonotypes were examined with PCA combined with hierarchical clustering. Separately sequenced CD4+ and CD8+ repertoires were used to assign a CD4 or CD8 phenotype to each responding clone. Using fastp trimming at Q25 and MiXCR clonotype assembly, TCRdb reanalyzed the public sequencing data and kept in-frame beta chains. Entries are consolidated by CDR3 protein sequence, retaining the most common genes and DNA. These V and J calls rely on TCRdb rather than the paper's analysis. The sample table lists tens of thousands of distinct CDR3 sequences, roughly 13% of them with a count of one. The ten largest clones represent 40% to 45% of the sample.

The sequence links TRBV5-1 to TRBJ1-2; a tentative D match to TRBD1 spans 6 bases. The receptor comes from a man aged 18 to 29 who had mild COVID-19 (a few samples of this study predate the infection). The sample titles of this study are shuffled in the database, so cell type and time point are left out; the donor was told from shared clones. The specimen sequenced was PBMCs or a T cell subset sorted from them (not recorded which). This receptor carries the CDR3 CASSSSTGGYGYTF. The sequence in DNA is TGCGCCAGCAGCAGTTCGACAGGAGGCTATGGCTACACCTTC.